This T cell receptor (beta chain) emerged from a study of T cells after yellow fever vaccination. General study findings and limits: Clones from primary vaccination mostly reappeared after the booster (around 96% CD4, about 85% CD8). One caveat is that FACS-sorted repertoires could contain abundant clonotypes contaminating from the bulk population.

In regard to this clonotype: The antigen is unknown.

Template switching by 5'RACE produced TCR cDNA, adding a universal primer site and UMIs. TCRdb re-analysed the 5' RACE reads in MiXCR, keeping a single row per CDR3 protein. The table has hundreds of thousands of distinct CDR3 sequences, about a fifth seen once. This sequence originates from a man younger than 30 who received the YFV17D yellow fever vaccine. Sequencing used PBMCs, obtained approximately 22 days after the first yellow fever vaccination.

CDR3 in amino acids: CASSYSTGGFQETQYF. CDR3 bases: TGTGCCAGCAGTTACTCGACAGGGGGTTTCCAAGAGACCCAGTACTTC. J is TRBJ2-5 and V is TRBV6-5; 9 positions match TRBD1. J gave up 1 base and V 0 bases, and 3 bases lay outside the gene matches. This CDR3 is built from 16 residues. Germline loops: CDR1 MNHEY, CDR2 SVGAGI.